One and the same sample provided the 26 T cell receptor beta chains below, sequenced in a study of blood T cell repertoires in COVID-19. Generated by immunoSEQ multiplex PCR, the TCRdb table keeps only in-frame clones and is missing some. The sample records under 40,000 clones, roughly nine tenths being singletons. The sample was peripheral blood. Receptors originate from a man aged 55 to 70 with active or convalescent COVID-19.

The chain employs TRBV18 and TRBJ2-3; 8 bases are shared with TRBD2. The germline V gene encodes CDR1 KGHSH and CDR2 LQKENI. V trimming: 3 bases; J trimming: 1 base; junction bases outside the gene matches: 6. This CDR3 has 16 residues. CDR3 nucleotide sequence: TGTGCCAGCTCACCCCGGACACTAGCGGGCACAGATACGCAGTATTTT. It translates to CASSPRTLAGTDTQYF. The variable domain in full, with the rest retrieved from reference TRBV18 and TRBJ2-3, is NAGVMQNPRHLVRRRGQEARLRCSPMKGHSHVYWYRQLPEEGLKFMVYLQKENIIDESGMPKERFSAEFPKEGPSILRIQQVVRGDSAAYFCASSPRTLAGTDTQYFGPGTRLTVL.

CDR3: CATSRDPGLAYGYTF. The CDR3 DNA follows: TGTGCCACCAGCAGAGATCCCGGACTGGCCTATGGCTACACCTTC. V usage is TRBV15 and J usage is TRBJ1-2; D ambiguous. Trimming took 0 bases from V and 4 from J, leaving 12 bases between them. This CDR3 region has 15 residues. CDR1 and CDR2 (germline): LNHNV, YYDKDF (reference sequence).

The CDR3 here is CASSPGGGSPYGYTF. The CDR3 nucleotides read TGTGCCAGCAGTCCCGGGGGAGGGAGTCCCTATGGCTACACCTTC. This rearrangement joins TRBV6-5 to TRBJ1-2, with D perhaps matching TRBD1 (5 bases). The CDR3 spans 15 residues. The germline V gene encodes CDR1 MNHEY and CDR2 SVGAGI. Trimming took off 5 bases at V and 4 bases at J, with 17 bases between the two ends.

The CDR3 protein is CATSRSRDRAYNEQFF. The CDR3 DNA is TGTGCCACCAGCAGATCCCGGGACAGGGCCTACAATGAGCAGTTCTTC. The chain carries TRBV15 and TRBJ2-1; TRBD1 matches at 9 bases. The J segment lost 2 bases and the V segment lost 2 bases, leaving 4 bases of the junction unmatched. Germline V CDR1 and CDR2: LNHNV, YYDKDF (reference sequence). The CDR3 is made up of 16 amino acids.

The genes are TRBV6-4 and TRBJ1-1, with D possibly being TRBD1 (6 bases). V gave up 3 bases and J gave up 0 bases, with 8 bases separating them. This CDR3 region has 14 residues. Germline CDR1 reads MRHNA; CDR2 reads SNTAGT. The CDR3 DNA reads TGTGCCAGCAGTGAAAGGGGGATGAACACTGAAGCTTTCTTT. It encodes CASSERGMNTEAFF.

The chain uses TRBV5-6 and TRBJ2-1, with 7 bases matching TRBD1. Germline V lookup: CDR1 SGHDT, CDR2 YYEEEE. Trimming at V came to 4 bases and at J to 8 bases, leaving 15 bases not matched to a gene. CDR3 length: 16 amino acids. The CDR3 here is CASSPTATGTDDEQFF. CDR3 sequence (DNA): TGTGCCAGCAGCCCCACTGCGACAGGGACGGACGATGAGCAGTTCTTC. Together with reference TRBV5-6 and TRBJ2-1, the CDR3 gives the full variable domain: DAGVTQSPTHLIKTRGQQVTLRCSPKSGHDTVSWYQQALGQGPQFIFQYYEEEERQRGNFPDRFSGHQFPNYSSELNVNALLLGDSALYLCASSPTATGTDDEQFFGPGTRLTVL.

The chain links TRBV19 to TRBJ1-4; no definite D call. Germline CDR1 reads LNHDA; CDR2 reads SQIVND (reference sequence). The CDR3 has 13 residues. V was pared by 5 bases and J by 8 bases, with 12 bases between. CDR3 nucleotide sequence: TGTGCCAGTAGTCCGGGGTTCGGGGAAAAACTGTTTTTT. Translating gives CASSPGFGEKLFF.

The rearrangement joins TRBV9 to TRBJ1-4; TRBD1 aligns across 7 bases. The CDR3 extends over 15 amino acids. Germline-derived CDR1 and CDR2 are SGDLS and YYNGEE. Trimming took 2 bases from V and 5 from J; bases not matched to a gene: 6. For the CDR3, the DNA is TGTGCCAGCAGCGTCACACCGGGACAGAATGAAAAACTGTTTTTT. This encodes CASSVTPGQNEKLFF.

The gene calls are TRBV5-1 and TRBJ2-7, with 8 bases aligning to TRBD1. Unmatched junction bases numbered 5, after V lost 3 bases and J lost 0 bases. Germline CDR1 and CDR2: SGHRS and YFSETQ. The CDR3 runs to 15 residues. The CDR3 here is CASSSRQGSSYEQYF. The CDR3 nucleotides read TGCGCCAGCAGCTCCAGACAGGGGAGCTCCTACGAGCAGTACTTC.

The table lists this clone with a count of one. The gene calls are TRBV7-9 and TRBJ2-1; tentatively, D is TRBD1 (6 bases). The germline V gene has CDR1 SEHNR and CDR2 FQNEAQ (reference sequence). This CDR3 is built from 14 residues. The V end was cut by 1 base, the J end by 2 bases, with 6 bases between. Written as DNA, the CDR3 is TGTGCCAGCAGCTTAGGGACAGCCTACAATGAGCAGTTCTTC. The encoded protein is CASSLGTAYNEQFF.

This clone has just one count. The chain combines TRBV6-5 with TRBJ1-1; D is undetermined. Trimming pared 6 bases from V and 5 bases from J, leaving 16 bases between. The V gene's germline CDR1 is MNHEY and CDR2 SVGAGI. CDR3 length: 14 amino acids. CDR3 residues: CASSLDYGETEAFF. The CDR3 bases are TGTGCCAGCAGCCTGGACTATGGTGAGACTGAAGCTTTCTTT.

V gene TRBV6-5 combines with J gene TRBJ1-1; TRBD1 is a possible D gene (6 bases). V lost 2 bases and J lost 5, with 18 bases in between. Per germline, CDR1 MNHEY and CDR2 SVGAGI. The length of the CDR3 is 16 residues. The chain's CDR3 is CASSYGRGKETTEAFF. As DNA, the CDR3 is TGTGCCAGCAGTTACGGTAGGGGGAAGGAGACTACTGAAGCTTTCTTT.

The chain uses TRBV6-1 and TRBJ1-4, with 9 bases aligning to TRBD1. This CDR3 spans 16 amino acids. CDR1 and CDR2 (germline): MNHNS, SASEGT. J gave up 8 bases and V 4 bases, and 11 bases lay outside the gene matches. In DNA form, the CDR3 reads TGTGCCAGCAGTGGAGCGCCCGGACAGGGGATAGAAAAACTGTTTTTT. Its protein is CASSGAPGQGIEKLFF.

In regard to this clone: At one of its ends the junction is not consistent with the germline gene, which may arise from a read error. The rearrangement joins TRBV5-1 to TRBJ1-5, with D perhaps matching TRBD1 (6 bases). Germline-derived CDR1 and CDR2 are SGHRS and YFSETQ. The length of the CDR3 is 15 residues. The DNA for the CDR3 is TGCGCCAGCAGCTTGGCTGGGACACCGCATCAACCCCAGCATTTT. It yields the protein CASSLAGTPHQPQHF.

The gene calls are TRBV2 and TRBJ1-1; tentatively, D is TRBD1 (6 bases). Trimming pared 6 bases from V and 0 bases from J, leaving 11 bases between. The V gene's germline CDR1 is SNHLY and CDR2 FYNNEI. The CDR3 has 14 amino acids. The CDR3 here is CASSPTGMNTEAFF. In DNA, the CDR3 is TGTGCCAGCAGCCCCACAGGGATGAACACTGAAGCTTTCTTT.

The chain joins TRBV28 to TRBJ2-5, with 7 bases that match TRBD2. The CDR3 runs 14 residues. J was trimmed by 7 bases and V by 3 bases; bases with no gene match: 8. In germline, CDR1 is MDHEN, CDR2 SYDVKM. DNA of the CDR3: TGTGCCAGCAGTTTTTTGCGCCGCGGGGGGACCCAGTACTTC. Translation gives CASSFLRRGGTQYF.

V gene TRBV5-1 combines with J gene TRBJ2-1; D not resolved. Germline-derived CDR1 and CDR2 are SGHRS and YFSETQ. Between the trimmed V and J ends, which lost 0 bases and 0 bases, there was a span of 7 bases. The CDR3 is 15 amino acids. CDR3: CASSLEISSYNEQFF. Here the CDR3 DNA reads TGCGCCAGCAGCTTGGAAATCAGCTCCTACAATGAGCAGTTCTTC. Complete variable domain (other parts from reference TRBV5-1 and TRBJ2-1): KAGVTQTPRYLIKTRGQQVTLSCSPISGHRSVSWYQQTPGQGLQFLFEYFSETQRNKGNFPGRFSGRQFSNSRSEMNVSTLELGDSALYLCASSLEISSYNEQFFGPGTRLTVL.

This chain connects TRBV28 to TRBJ1-2; weak D call: TRBD1 (5 bases). This CDR3 contains 18 residues. Germline values: CDR1 MDHEN, CDR2 SYDVKM. V lost 1 base to trimming and J lost 5 bases, with 23 bases between them. CDR3 loop: CASSLSPRASLLDYGYTF. CDR3 bases: TGTGCCAGCAGTTTATCCCCCAGGGCCAGCTTATTAGATTATGGCTACACCTTC.

The rearrangement joins TRBV20-1 to TRBJ1-4, with D unclear. V lost 5 bases, J lost 10 bases, and 11 bases lay in between. CDR1 is DFQATT and CDR2 is SNEGSKA in the germline V gene (reference sequence). CDR3 length: 11 residues. CDR3 region: CSASSLGKLFF. The CDR3 region has the DNA TGCAGTGCTTCTTCTCTAGGAAAACTGTTTTTT.

The chain carries TRBV21-1 and TRBJ1-5; the table gives TRBD1 as D, unverified against the DNA. TRBV21-1 is noted as a pseudogene. This CDR3 spans 20 amino acids. CDR3: CASKTLPRDRPERSNQPQHF. CDR3 DNA sequence: TGTGCCAGCAAAACCCTTCCCCGGGACAGACCCGAGCGGAGCAATCAGCCCCAGCATTTT.

The V call is TRBV5-1, the J call TRBJ1-5, with D uncertain. Looked up from germline, CDR1 is SGHRS and CDR2 is YFSETQ. This CDR3 spans 16 amino acids. Trimming took 9 bases from V and 2 from J, leaving 21 bases between them. The CDR3 DNA sequence: TGCGCCATCGAGAAAAGCGGACTAAAGCGCAATCAGCCCCAGCATTTT. This encodes CAIEKSGLKRNQPQHF.

This clone is a singleton in its sample. The chain links TRBV20-1 to TRBJ2-7; 10 bases are a match to TRBD1. The germline CDR1 and CDR2 sequences are DFQATT and SNEGSKA (reference sequence). The CDR3 extends over 11 amino acids. V shed 7 bases, J shed 11 bases, and the junction held 8 bases outside the gene matches. The CDR3 region has the DNA TGCAGTGTAACGCCAGGACAGGGGGAGTACTTC. Protein product: CSVTPGQGEYF.

The chain joins TRBV2 to TRBJ2-1; perhaps TRBD1 as D (10 bases). This CDR3 is 14 amino acids long. Trimming left V 6 bases short and J 9 bases short, with 18 bases between. CDR1 is SNHLY and CDR2 is FYNNEI in the germline V gene. The CDR3 protein is CASRTGGGRAEQFF. Written as DNA, the CDR3 is TGTGCCAGCAGGACAGGGGGCGGGAGGGCTGAGCAGTTCTTC.

V gene TRBV6-5 combines with J gene TRBJ1-2; the match to TRBD1 covers 7 bases. Germline CDR1 reads MNHEY; CDR2 reads SVGAGI. This CDR3 contains 15 residues. V trimming: 6 bases; J trimming: 4 bases; junction bases outside the gene matches: 11. The CDR3 here is CASRGGFGTPYGYTF. Written as DNA, the CDR3 is TGTGCCAGCAGAGGGGGCTTTGGGACGCCCTATGGCTACACCTTC.

V usage is TRBV10-2 and J usage is TRBJ1-2, with D possibly being TRBD1 (6 bases). This CDR3 comprises 14 residues. Germline V gene lookup returns CDR1 WSHSY and CDR2 SAAADI. Trimming removed 3 bases at V and 6 bases at J, with 14 bases between. CDR3 nucleotides: TGCGCCAGCAGTGACCCCGGGGGGCAACATGGCTACACCTTC. Its translation: CASSDPGGQHGYTF.

The V and J genes are TRBV7-9 and TRBJ2-1, with 9 bases lining up with TRBD1. Germline V CDR1 and CDR2: SEHNR, FQNEAQ (reference sequence). The CDR3 loop spans 13 amino acids. J lost 7 bases, V lost 4 bases, and 2 bases had no gene match. DNA for the CDR3: TGTGCCAGCAGCTCGACAGGGGGTAATGAGCAGTTCTTC. It translates to CASSSTGGNEQFF.